This T cell receptor beta chain was profiled in a study of blood T cell repertoires in COVID-19. In Seattle, patients joined the study during active infection and were tracked longitudinally. Germline-derived CDR1 and CDR2 are SGHAT and FQNNGV. The J segment lost 2 bases and the V segment lost 3 bases, leaving 12 bases of the junction unmatched. The CDR3 runs to 18 residues. The protocol was immunoSEQ multiplex PCR, while the TCRdb copy is restricted to in-frame clones and leaves out a portion. The profile shows around 160,000 clones, 70% to 90% of them singletons. This TCR came from a woman aged 60 to 75 with COVID-19, enrolled during active disease. Sequenced: peripheral blood. V and J are TRBV11-2 and TRBJ2-3; 9 nucleotides line up with TRBD1. The CDR3 loop is CASSLKTGTGILTDTQYF. The CDR3 bases are TGTGCCAGCAGCTTGAAAACCGGGACAGGGATTCTCACAGATACGCAGTATTTT.